What follows is one TCR beta chain and its context. Its antigen is still unknown. This record belongs to a study of siplizumab effects on memory and regulatory T cells. Findings and limits, study-wide: The authors did not confirm suppressive function in proliferating Tregs from siplizumab cultures. The study found that mappable alloreactive CD4+ clones averaged around 68% Treg-derived with siplizumab and 25% to 30% in controls. Unstimulated subsets accounted for the mapping of only a minor share of the clones that were alloreactive.

Trimming took 5 bases from V and 8 from J; bases not matched to a gene: 14. The length of the CDR3 is 16 residues. Germline values: CDR1 SGHVS, CDR2 FNYEAQ. Clones were sequenced by immunoSEQ multiplex PCR, and TCRdb holds only the in-frame ones, with some missing. The sample yields some 96,000 clones, roughly 93% seen once. Material for sequencing was non-Treg CD4+ T cells sorted from blood. The receptor was isolated from a human donor in good health. The gene calls are TRBV7-6 and TRBJ1-4, with TRBD1 matching over 7 bases. The CDR3 DNA is TGTGCCAGCAGCACCCAATACAGGGGACGAAGAGAAAAACTGTTTTTT. It is translated as CASSTQYRGRREKLFF. Variable domain in full (rest from reference TRBV7-6 and TRBJ1-4): GAGVSQSPRYKVTKRGQDVALRCDPISGHVSLYWYRQALGQGPEFLTYFNYEAQQDKSGLPNDRFSAERPEGSISTLTIQRTEQRDSAMYRCASSTQYRGRREKLFFGSGTQLSVL.